The 7 T cell receptor beta chains reported below all come from one sample, sequenced in a study of T cells in tuberculosis. Specified time point: new active TB diagnosis, blood taken before or within 7 days of starting treatment. Profiled with immunoSEQ multiplex PCR; TCRdb holds only in-frame clones, not every one. The sample lists tens of thousands of clones; about 85% were seen once. The starting material was PBMCs, obtained at tuberculosis diagnosis. The origin of the receptors is an adult with tuberculosis.

The chain carries TRBV28 and TRBJ2-7; maybe TRBD2 (5 bases). The CDR3 sequence is 14 residues long. The ends were cut back, 5 bases at V and 5 bases at J, with 16 bases in the middle. Germline-derived CDR1 and CDR2 are MDHEN and SYDVKM. CDR3 sequence: CASSQRTGADEQYF. In nucleotides, the CDR3 is TGTGCCAGCAGTCAGCGGACTGGAGCGGACGAGCAGTACTTC.

CDR3 in DNA: TGTGCCAGCAGCTTGACTAGCGGTTACTCTTCCTACGAGCAGTACTTC. This codes for CASSLTSGYSSYEQYF. This chain joins TRBV11-2 and TRBJ2-7, with 9 bases aligning to TRBD2. Looked up from germline, CDR1 is SGHAT and CDR2 is FQNNGV. The CDR3 is made up of 16 amino acids. The V and J ends lost 3 bases and 1 base, in that order; junction bases with no gene match: 7.

Turning to this clone: Distinct nucleotide sequences in the sample also encode this CDR3. V gene TRBV30 combines with J gene TRBJ2-2, with D possibly being TRBD1 (5 bases). Germline CDR1 GTSNPN, CDR2 SVGIG (reference sequence). CDR3 length: 13 amino acids. V lost 3 bases, J lost 3 bases, and 8 bases lay in between. CDR3 sequence reads: CAWRGPYTGELFF. The CDR3 bases are TGTGCCTGGAGGGGGCCCTACACCGGGGAGCTGTTTTTT.

The chain uses TRBV18 and TRBJ2-1, with D perhaps TRBD1 (6 bases). The CDR3 is 16 amino acids. V lost 3 bases and J lost 0, with 12 bases in between. Germline V gene data show CDR1 as KGHSH and CDR2 as LQKENI. CDR3 sequence: CASSPQQGSSYNEQFF. The CDR3 DNA reads TGTGCCAGCTCACCCCAGCAGGGGAGCTCCTACAATGAGCAGTTCTTC. The full variable domain, its missing parts supplied by reference TRBV18 and TRBJ2-1, is NAGVMQNPRHLVRRRGQEARLRCSPMKGHSHVYWYRQLPEEGLKFMVYLQKENIIDESGMPKERFSAEFPKEGPSILRIQQVVRGDSAAYFCASSPQQGSSYNEQFFGPGTRLTVL.

The V and J genes are TRBV30 and TRBJ2-6; no definite D call. Germline-derived CDR1 and CDR2 are GTSNPN and SVGIG (reference sequence). Trimming cost V 2 bases and J 1 base, with 9 bases left between them. This CDR3 comprises 15 residues. This CDR3 is CAWSPTRSGANVLTF. CDR3 in DNA: TGTGCCTGGAGTCCGACACGATCTGGGGCCAACGTCCTGACTTTC.

The rearrangement uses TRBV4-3 and TRBJ2-5; 10 bases map to TRBD2. Germline CDR1 and CDR2: LGHNA and YSLEER. The V and J ends lost 0 bases and 5 bases, in that order; junction bases with no gene match: 6. The CDR3 loop spans 16 amino acids. The CDR3 sequence: CASSQDLAGGGETQYF. In DNA form, the CDR3 reads TGCGCCAGCAGCCAAGATTTAGCGGGAGGAGGGGAGACCCAGTACTTC.

For the CDR3, the DNA is TGTGCCAGCAGCCCTCCTATCCGCTCTGGGGCCAACGTCCTGACTTTC. Translation gives CASSPPIRSGANVLTF. The rearrangement uses TRBV5-6 and TRBJ2-6; D not resolved. Germline V lookup: CDR1 SGHDT, CDR2 YYEEEE. The CDR3 totals 16 residues. The ends were cut back, 4 bases at V and 0 bases at J, with 11 bases in the middle.